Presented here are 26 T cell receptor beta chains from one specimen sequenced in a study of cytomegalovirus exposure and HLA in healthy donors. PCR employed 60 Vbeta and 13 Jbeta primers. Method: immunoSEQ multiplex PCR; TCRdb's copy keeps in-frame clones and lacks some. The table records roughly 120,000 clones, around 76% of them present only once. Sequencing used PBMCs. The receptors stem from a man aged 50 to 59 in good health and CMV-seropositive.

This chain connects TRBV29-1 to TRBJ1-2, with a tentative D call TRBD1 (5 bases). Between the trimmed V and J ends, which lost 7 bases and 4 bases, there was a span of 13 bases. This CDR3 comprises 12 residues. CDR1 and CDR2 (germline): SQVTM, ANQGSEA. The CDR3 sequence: CSGRRDSYGYTF. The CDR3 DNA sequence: TGCAGCGGGCGCAGGGATTCCTATGGCTACACCTTC.

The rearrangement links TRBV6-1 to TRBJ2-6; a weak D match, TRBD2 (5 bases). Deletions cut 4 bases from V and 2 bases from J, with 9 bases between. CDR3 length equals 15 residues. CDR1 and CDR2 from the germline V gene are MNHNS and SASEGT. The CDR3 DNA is TGTGCCAGCAGTGCACGGGGAGCTGGGGCCAACGTCCTGACTTTC. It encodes CASSARGAGANVLTF.

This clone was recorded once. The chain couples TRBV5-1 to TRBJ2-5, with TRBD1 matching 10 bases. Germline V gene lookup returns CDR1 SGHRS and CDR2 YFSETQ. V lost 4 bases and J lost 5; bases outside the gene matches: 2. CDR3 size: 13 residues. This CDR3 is CASSMTGGETQYF. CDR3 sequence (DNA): TGCGCCAGCAGCATGACAGGGGGCGAGACCCAGTACTTC.

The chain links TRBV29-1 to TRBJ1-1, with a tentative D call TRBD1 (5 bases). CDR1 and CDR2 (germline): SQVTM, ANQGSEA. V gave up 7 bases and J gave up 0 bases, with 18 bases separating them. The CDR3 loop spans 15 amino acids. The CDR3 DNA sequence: TGCAGCGCCGGACAAGAAGAGTACATGAACACTGAAGCTTTCTTT. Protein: CSAGQEEYMNTEAFF.

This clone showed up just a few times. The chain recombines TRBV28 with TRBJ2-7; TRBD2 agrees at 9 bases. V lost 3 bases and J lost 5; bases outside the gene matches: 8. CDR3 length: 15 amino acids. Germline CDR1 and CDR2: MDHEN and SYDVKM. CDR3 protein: CASSFGAGGRNEQYF. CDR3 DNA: TGTGCCAGCAGTTTTGGAGCGGGAGGACGCAACGAGCAGTACTTC.

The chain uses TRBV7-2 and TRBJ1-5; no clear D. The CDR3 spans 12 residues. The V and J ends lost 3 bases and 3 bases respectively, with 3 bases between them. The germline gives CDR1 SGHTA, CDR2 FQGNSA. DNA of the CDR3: TGTGCCAGCAGCTTGTACAATCAGCCCCAGCATTTT. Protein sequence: CASSLYNQPQHF.

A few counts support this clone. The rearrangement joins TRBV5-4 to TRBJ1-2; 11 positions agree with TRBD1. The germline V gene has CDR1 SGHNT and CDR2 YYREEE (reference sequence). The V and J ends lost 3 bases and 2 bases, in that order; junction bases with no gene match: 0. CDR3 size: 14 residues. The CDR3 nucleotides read TGTGCCAGCAGCTGGGACAGGGGGAACTATGGCTACACCTTC. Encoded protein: CASSWDRGNYGYTF.

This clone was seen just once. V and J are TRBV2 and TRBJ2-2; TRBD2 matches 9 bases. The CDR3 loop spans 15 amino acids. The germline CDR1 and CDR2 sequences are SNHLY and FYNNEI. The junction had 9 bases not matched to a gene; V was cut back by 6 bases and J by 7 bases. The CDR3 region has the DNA TGTGCCAGCAGCTCTCTGGGACTAGCTAGCGGGGAGCTGTTTTTT. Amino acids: CASSSLGLASGELFF. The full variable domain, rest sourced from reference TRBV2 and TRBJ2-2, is EPEVTQTPSHQVTQMGQEVILRCVPISNHLYFYWYRQILGQKVEFLVSFYNNEISEKSEIFDDQFSVERPDGSNFTLKIRSTKLEDSAMYFCASSSLGLASGELFFGEGSRLTVL.

The CDR3 nucleotides read TGCGCCAGCAGTGAGTCGAGGGCAGGATTTTACAATGAGCAGTTCTTC. Protein product: CASSESRAGFYNEQFF. J is TRBJ2-1 and V is TRBV10-1, with TRBD2 as a possible D gene (5 bases). V was clipped by 0 bases and J by 4 bases, with 13 bases between them. Looked up from germline, CDR1 is WNHNN and CDR2 is SYGVQD (reference sequence). This CDR3 contains 16 residues.

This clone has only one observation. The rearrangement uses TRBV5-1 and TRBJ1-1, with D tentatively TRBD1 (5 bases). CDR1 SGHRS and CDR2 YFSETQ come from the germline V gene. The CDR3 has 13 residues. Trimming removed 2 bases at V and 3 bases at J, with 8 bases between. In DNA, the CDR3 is TGCGCCAGCAGCTTAGACAGTTACACTGAAGCTTTCTTT. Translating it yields CASSLDSYTEAFF.

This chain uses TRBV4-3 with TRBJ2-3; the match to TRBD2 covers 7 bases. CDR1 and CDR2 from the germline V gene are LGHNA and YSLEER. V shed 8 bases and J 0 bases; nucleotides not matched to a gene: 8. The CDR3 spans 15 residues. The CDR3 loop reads CASGRSGVSTDTQYF. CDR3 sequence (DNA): TGCGCCAGCGGTAGAAGCGGGGTCAGCACAGATACGCAGTATTTT.

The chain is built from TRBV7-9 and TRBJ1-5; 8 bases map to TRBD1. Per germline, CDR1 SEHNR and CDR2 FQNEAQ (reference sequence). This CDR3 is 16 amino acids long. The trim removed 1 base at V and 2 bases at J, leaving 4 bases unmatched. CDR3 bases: TGTGCCAGCAGCTTAGGGGCAGGGGGCCGCAATCAGCCCCAGCATTTT. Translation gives CASSLGAGGRNQPQHF.

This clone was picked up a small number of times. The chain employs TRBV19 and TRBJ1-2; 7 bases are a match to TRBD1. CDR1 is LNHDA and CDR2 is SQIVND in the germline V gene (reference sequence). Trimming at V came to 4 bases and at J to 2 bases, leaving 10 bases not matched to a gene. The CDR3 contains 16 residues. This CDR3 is CASSTNRQGQNYGYTF. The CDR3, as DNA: TGTGCCAGTAGTACGAACCGACAGGGTCAAAACTATGGCTACACCTTC.

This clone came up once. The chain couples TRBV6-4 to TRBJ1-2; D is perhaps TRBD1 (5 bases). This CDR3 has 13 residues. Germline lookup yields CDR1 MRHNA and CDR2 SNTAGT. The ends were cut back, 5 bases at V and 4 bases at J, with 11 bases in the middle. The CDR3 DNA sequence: TGTGCCAGCAGTCTCGGGGGAAGCTATGGCTACACCTTC. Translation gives CASSLGGSYGYTF.

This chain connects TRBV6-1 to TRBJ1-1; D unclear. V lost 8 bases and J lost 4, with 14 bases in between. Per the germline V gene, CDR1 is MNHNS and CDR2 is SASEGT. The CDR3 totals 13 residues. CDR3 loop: CASSQRLGTEAFF. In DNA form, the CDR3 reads TGTGCCAGCTCTCAGCGACTGGGCACTGAAGCTTTCTTT.

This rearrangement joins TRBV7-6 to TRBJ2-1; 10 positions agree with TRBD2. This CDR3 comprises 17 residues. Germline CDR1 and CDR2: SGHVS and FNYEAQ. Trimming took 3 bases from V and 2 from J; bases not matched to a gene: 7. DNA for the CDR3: TGTGCCAGCAGCTTCATAGCGGGAGGAGACGCCTACAATGAGCAGTTCTTC. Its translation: CASSFIAGGDAYNEQFF.

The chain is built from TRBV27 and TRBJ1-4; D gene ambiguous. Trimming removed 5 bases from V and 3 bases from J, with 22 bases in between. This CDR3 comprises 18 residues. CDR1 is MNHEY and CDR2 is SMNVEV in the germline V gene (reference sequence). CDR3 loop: CASSPLTSDGTPNEKLFF. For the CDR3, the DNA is TGTGCCAGCAGTCCACTTACCAGCGACGGAACCCCTAATGAAAAACTGTTTTTT.

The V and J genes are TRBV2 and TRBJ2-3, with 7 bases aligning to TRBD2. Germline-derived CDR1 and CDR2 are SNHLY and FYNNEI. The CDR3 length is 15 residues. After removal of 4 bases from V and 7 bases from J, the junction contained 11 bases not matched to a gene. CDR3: CASSGLAGAWNTQYF. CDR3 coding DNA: TGTGCCAGCAGTGGCCTGGCGGGAGCTTGGAATACGCAGTATTTT.

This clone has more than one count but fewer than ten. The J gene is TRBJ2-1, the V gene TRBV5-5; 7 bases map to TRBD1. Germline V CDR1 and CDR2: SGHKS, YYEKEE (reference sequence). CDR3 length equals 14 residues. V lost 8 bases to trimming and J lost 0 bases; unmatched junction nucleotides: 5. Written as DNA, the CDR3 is TGTGCCAGTTCCGGGACAGCCTCCTACAATGAGCAGTTCTTC. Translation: CASSGTASYNEQFF.

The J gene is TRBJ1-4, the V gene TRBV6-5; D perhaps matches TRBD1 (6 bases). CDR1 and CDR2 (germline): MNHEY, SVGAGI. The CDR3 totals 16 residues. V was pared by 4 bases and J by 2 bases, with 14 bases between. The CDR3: CASSSTGRLTNEKLFF. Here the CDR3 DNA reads TGTGCCAGCAGTTCAACAGGGAGATTGACTAATGAAAAACTGTTTTTT.

The CDR3 DNA reads as TGTGCCAGCAGCCCGGACAGGGGGCGAACCTATGGCTACACCTTC. It translates to CASSPDRGRTYGYTF. J is TRBJ1-2 and V is TRBV5-6; TRBD1 aligns across 11 bases. This CDR3 is built from 15 residues. The J segment lost 4 bases and the V segment lost 4 bases, leaving 6 bases of the junction unmatched. Germline assignment: CDR1 SGHDT and CDR2 YYEEEE.

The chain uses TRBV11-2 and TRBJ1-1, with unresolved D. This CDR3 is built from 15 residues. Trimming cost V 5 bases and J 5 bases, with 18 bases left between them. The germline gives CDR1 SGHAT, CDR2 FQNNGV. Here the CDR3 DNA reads TGTGCCAGCAGCCGTGGAGAGGGAGCTTTTACTGAAGCTTTCTTT. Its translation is CASSRGEGAFTEAFF.

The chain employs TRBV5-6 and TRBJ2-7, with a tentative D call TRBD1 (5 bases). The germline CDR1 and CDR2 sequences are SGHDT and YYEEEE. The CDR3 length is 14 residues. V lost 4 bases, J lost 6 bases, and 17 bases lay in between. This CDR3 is CASSLYRQGSEQYF. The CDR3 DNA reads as TGTGCCAGCAGCCTCTACCGGCAGGGATCCGAGCAGTACTTC.

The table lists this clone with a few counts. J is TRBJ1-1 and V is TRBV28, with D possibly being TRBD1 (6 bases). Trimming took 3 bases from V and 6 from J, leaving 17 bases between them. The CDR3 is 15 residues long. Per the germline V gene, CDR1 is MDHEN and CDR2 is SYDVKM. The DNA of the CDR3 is TGTGCCAGCAGTTTTGGGGGAGGGGGGATTGCTGAAGCTTTCTTT. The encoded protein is CASSFGGGGIAEAFF.

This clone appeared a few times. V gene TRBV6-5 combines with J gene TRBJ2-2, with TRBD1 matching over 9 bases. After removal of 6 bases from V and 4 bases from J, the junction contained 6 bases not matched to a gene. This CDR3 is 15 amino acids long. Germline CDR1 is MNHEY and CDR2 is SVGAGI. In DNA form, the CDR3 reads TGTGCCAGCAGCCCACAGGGGGCGGTCACCGGGGAGCTGTTTTTT. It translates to CASSPQGAVTGELFF.

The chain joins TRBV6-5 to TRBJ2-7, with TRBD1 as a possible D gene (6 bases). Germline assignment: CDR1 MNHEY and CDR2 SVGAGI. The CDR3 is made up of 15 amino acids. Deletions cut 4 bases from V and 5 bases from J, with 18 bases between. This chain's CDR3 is CASSSSGARVHEQYF. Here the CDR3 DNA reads TGTGCCAGCAGTTCATCAGGGGCGCGAGTCCACGAGCAGTACTTC.